What follows are 5 T cell receptor beta chains derived from one specimen sequenced in a study of Ad26.COV2.S vaccination and SARS-CoV-2 variants. Treatment in this sample: some 20 received Ad26.COV2.S at low or high dose, single or two shots; 5 received placebo; per-sample allocation not given. Material that was analyzed had been drawn on day 63 after the first vaccine or placebo injection. This table comes from immunoSEQ multiplex PCR, and its TCRdb copy is limited to in-frame clones, with some not included. The repertoire consists of some 390,000 clones, with approximately 91% occurring once and the leading ten covering around 1.9%. The sequencing used peripheral blood, collected in a trial of Ad26.COV2.S vaccine versus placebo. These receptors were collected from a person aged 18 to 65 who received the Ad26.COV2.S COVID-19 vaccine or a placebo.

The chain employs TRBV7-8 and TRBJ2-3; TRBD2 aligns across 9 bases. Losses at the gene ends were 3 bases for V and 1 base for J; bases not matched to a gene: 5. Germline-derived CDR1 and CDR2 are SGHVS and FQNEAQ. This CDR3 contains 16 residues. CDR3 sequence reads: CASSFGLAGRTDTQYF. In DNA, the CDR3 is TGTGCCAGCAGCTTCGGGCTAGCGGGGCGCACAGATACGCAGTATTTT.

J is TRBJ2-1 and V is TRBV28; D unresolved. CDR3 length equals 15 residues. Between the trimmed V and J ends, which lost 6 bases and 0 bases, there was a span of 12 bases. CDR1 and CDR2 (germline): MDHEN, SYDVKM. Here the CDR3 DNA reads TGTGCCAGCAGCCCAGATAGCCGCTCCTACAATGAGCAGTTCTTC. Amino acids: CASSPDSRSYNEQFF.

This chain connects TRBV27 to TRBJ1-4; 7 nucleotides agree with TRBD1. Germline trimming cut 2 bases from V and 10 bases from J; bases unmatched to any gene: 10. Germline V gene data show CDR1 as MNHEY and CDR2 as SMNVEV (reference sequence). The CDR3 length is 15 residues. The CDR3 loop is CASSLEGARFGKLFF. As DNA, the CDR3 is TGTGCCAGCAGTTTAGAGGGGGCGAGGTTCGGAAAACTGTTTTTT.

This chain connects TRBV7-8 to TRBJ2-3, with 8 bases identical to TRBD2. In germline, CDR1 is SGHVS, CDR2 FQNEAQ. V lost 1 base to trimming and J lost 1 base; unmatched junction nucleotides: 4. This CDR3 has 16 amino acids. The CDR3 loop reads CASSLDAGGGTDTQYF. CDR3 bases: TGTGCCAGCAGCTTAGACGCGGGGGGAGGCACAGATACGCAGTATTTT.

V gene TRBV7-9 combines with J gene TRBJ1-2, with D uncertain. CDR1 is SEHNR, CDR2 FQNEAQ, per germline (reference sequence). Trimming stripped 2 bases from V and 8 bases from J, with 6 bases between. The CDR3 consists of 11 residues. The CDR3 loop is CASSLSGGYTF. As DNA, the CDR3 is TGTGCCAGCAGCTTATCCGGGGGCTACACCTTC.